These 11 T cell receptor beta chains were sequenced from one sample in a study of molecular identifiers for immune sequencing clone quantification (dated by TCRdb to 2016 to 2019). The library was obtained by PCR. The run used an Illumina HiSeq 4000. TCRdb reworked the public reads: Q25 trimming with fastp, MiXCR clone assembly, productive beta chains retained. Records with the same CDR3 protein are collapsed into one entry carrying the most frequent genes and DNA. This sample holds 10,000 or so distinct CDR3 sequences; around 15% were observed only once. Roughly 1.5% of the sample goes to the ten largest clones. Sequenced material: naive CD8+ T cells from blood, with Jurkat cell RNA spiked in. The sample's cell subset or site label, decoded: FACS-sorted CD8+CD4-CCR7+CD45RA+ naive T cells. The receptors were sampled from a human donor in good health. Some libraries in this study had Jurkat cell RNA spiked in.

This clonotype has a count of ten or more. V usage is TRBV6-5 and J usage is TRBJ1-2, with 9 bases fitting TRBD1. Trimming removed 4 bases from V and 10 bases from J; junction bases left unmatched: 7. Germline V gene sequence: CDR1 MNHEY, CDR2 SVGAGI. The CDR3 has 13 amino acids. DNA for the CDR3: TGTGCCAGCAGTTTCTACAGGGGGCGTATCTACACCTTC. Translation gives CASSFYRGRIYTF.

The chain has TRBV20-1 and TRBJ2-1, with D maybe TRBD2 (6 bases). From germline, CDR1 is DFQATT and CDR2 SNEGSKA (reference sequence). The length of the CDR3 is 16 residues. Trimming took 0 bases from V and 0 from J, leaving 12 bases between them. CDR3 sequence reads: CSAREGSGSSYNEQFF. The CDR3 bases are TGCAGTGCTAGAGAAGGTAGCGGAAGCTCCTACAATGAGCAGTTCTTC.

The table lists this clonotype with a count of one. One base away lies a much larger clone, so this may be a sequencing read error. The CDR3 end shows no conserved phenylalanine or tryptophan, and so a read error is likely. The CDR3 bases are TGCAGTGCTCGCGTCGGTTACGAGCAGTACCTC. Its translation is CSARVGYEQYL. The chain uses TRBV20-1 and TRBJ2-7; no clear D. V dropped 5 bases and J dropped 4 bases, with 9 bases sitting between them. CDR1 is DFQATT, CDR2 SNEGSKA, per germline (reference sequence). The CDR3 spans 11 residues.

By frequency in the sample, this clonotype is medium-sized. The chain couples TRBV7-2 to TRBJ2-3; D call uncertain. Trimming pared 4 bases from V and 4 bases from J, leaving 12 bases between. In germline, CDR1 is SGHTA, CDR2 FQGNSA. The CDR3 covers 14 residues. Here the CDR3 DNA reads TGTGCCAGCAGCTCGGTCCTAAGGGCAGATACGCAGTATTTT. It encodes CASSSVLRADTQYF.

The chain couples TRBV27 to TRBJ2-3, with TRBD2 matching over 13 bases. Germline lookup yields CDR1 MNHEY and CDR2 SMNVEV (reference sequence). Trimming at V came to 4 bases and at J to 2 bases, leaving 3 bases not matched to a gene. This CDR3 spans 16 amino acids. As DNA, the CDR3 is TGTGCCAGCAGTTCGGGACTAGCGGGGCTCACAGATACGCAGTATTTT. Encoded protein: CASSSGLAGLTDTQYF.

For this clonotype: This sequence may be a read error, since a much larger clone differs from it by one base. The V and J genes are TRBV27 and TRBJ2-3; D is undetermined. Germline V gives CDR1 MNHEY, CDR2 SMNVEV (reference sequence). This CDR3 contains 12 residues. CDR3 bases: TGTGCCGGCAGTTTTGTCGGAGATACGCAGTATTTT. Protein: CAGSFVGDTQYF.

This clonotype was counted at least ten times. V usage is TRBV7-2 and J usage is TRBJ2-3; 9 nucleotides align to TRBD2. This CDR3 spans 16 amino acids. From germline, CDR1 is SGHTA and CDR2 FQGNSA. Trimming at V came to 7 bases and at J to 2 bases, leaving 10 bases not matched to a gene. The CDR3 protein is CASTDLAGENTDTQYF. The CDR3 coding sequence is TGTGCCAGCACCGACTTAGCGGGGGAAAACACAGATACGCAGTATTTT.

This clonotype was seen repeatedly, ten times or more. The genes are TRBV29-1 and TRBJ2-7; 9 bases align to TRBD1. This CDR3 is 13 amino acids long. Unmatched junction bases numbered 6, after V lost 1 base and J lost 8 bases. Germline V lookup: CDR1 SQVTM, CDR2 ANQGSEA. The CDR3 reads CSVEVGTGPKQYF. CDR3 in DNA: TGCAGCGTTGAAGTTGGGACAGGGCCTAAGCAGTACTTC.

This clonotype was recorded many times. This chain joins TRBV7-6 and TRBJ2-5; 11 bases fit TRBD2. There are 15 residues in the CDR3. J gave up 3 bases and V 2 bases, and 2 bases lay outside the gene matches. Germline V gene data show CDR1 as SGHVS and CDR2 as FNYEAQ. CDR3 amino acids: CASSLFSGGEETQYF. The CDR3 nucleotides are TGTGCCAGCAGCTTATTTAGCGGGGGGGAAGAGACCCAGTACTTC. Drawing the rest from reference TRBV7-6 and TRBJ2-5, the complete variable domain is GAGVSQSPRYKVTKRGQDVALRCDPISGHVSLYWYRQALGQGPEFLTYFNYEAQQDKSGLPNDRFSAERPEGSISTLTIQRTEQRDSAMYRCASSLFSGGEETQYFGPGTRLLVL.

This clonotype is labeled as medium-sized (0.01 to 0.1%). This chain uses TRBV20-1 with TRBJ2-3, with 9 bases identical to TRBD2. Germline assignment: CDR1 DFQATT and CDR2 SNEGSKA (reference sequence). This CDR3 region has 17 residues. V shed 6 bases and J 4 bases; nucleotides not matched to a gene: 17. CDR3 amino acids: CSAATWTSAGVADTQYF. The DNA of the CDR3 is TGCAGTGCCGCCACCTGGACTAGCGCAGGAGTCGCAGATACGCAGTATTTT.

In this sample, this clonotype turned up many times. The V gene is TRBV12-3 or TRBV12-4, the J gene TRBJ2-5; D is unclear. The ends were cut back, 5 bases at V and 1 base at J, with 8 bases in the middle. The CDR3 is 13 residues long. The CDR3 here is CASSRWIQETQYF. CDR3 DNA: TGTGCCAGCAGTCGCTGGATCCAAGAGACCCAGTACTTC.